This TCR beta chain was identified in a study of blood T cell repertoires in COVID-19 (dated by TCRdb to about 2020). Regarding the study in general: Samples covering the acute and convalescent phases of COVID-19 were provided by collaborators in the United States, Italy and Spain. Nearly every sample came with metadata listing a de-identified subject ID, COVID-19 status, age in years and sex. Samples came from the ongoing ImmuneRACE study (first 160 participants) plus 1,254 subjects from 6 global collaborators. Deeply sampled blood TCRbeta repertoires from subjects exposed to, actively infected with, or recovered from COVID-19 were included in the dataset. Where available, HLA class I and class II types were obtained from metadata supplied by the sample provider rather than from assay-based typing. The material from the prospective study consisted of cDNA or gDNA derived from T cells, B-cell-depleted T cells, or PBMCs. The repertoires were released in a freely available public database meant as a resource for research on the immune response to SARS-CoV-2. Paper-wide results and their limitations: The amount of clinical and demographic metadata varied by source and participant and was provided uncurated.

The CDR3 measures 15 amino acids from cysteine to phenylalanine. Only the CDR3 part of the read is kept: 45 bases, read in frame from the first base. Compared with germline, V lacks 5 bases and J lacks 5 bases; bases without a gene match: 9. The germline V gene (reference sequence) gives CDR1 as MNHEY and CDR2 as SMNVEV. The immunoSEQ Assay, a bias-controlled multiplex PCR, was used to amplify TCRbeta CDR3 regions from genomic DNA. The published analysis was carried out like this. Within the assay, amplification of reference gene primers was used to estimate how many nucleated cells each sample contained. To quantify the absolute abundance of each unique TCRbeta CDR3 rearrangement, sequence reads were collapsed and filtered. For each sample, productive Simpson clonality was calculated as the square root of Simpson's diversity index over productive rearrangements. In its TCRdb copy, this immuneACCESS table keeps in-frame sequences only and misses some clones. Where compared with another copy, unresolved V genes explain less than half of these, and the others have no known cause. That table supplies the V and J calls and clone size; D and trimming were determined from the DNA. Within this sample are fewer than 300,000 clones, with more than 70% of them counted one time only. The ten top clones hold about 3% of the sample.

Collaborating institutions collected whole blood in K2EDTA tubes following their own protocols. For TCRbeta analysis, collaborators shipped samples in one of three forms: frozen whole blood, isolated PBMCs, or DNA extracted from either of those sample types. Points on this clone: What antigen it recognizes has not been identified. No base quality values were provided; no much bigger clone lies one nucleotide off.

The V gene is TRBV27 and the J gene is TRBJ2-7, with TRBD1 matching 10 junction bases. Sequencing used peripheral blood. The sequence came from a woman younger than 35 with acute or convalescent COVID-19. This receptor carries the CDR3 CASSLRTGGVDEQYF. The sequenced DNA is TGTGCCAGCAGTCTGAGGACAGGGGGGGTGGACGAGCAGTACTTC.